A selection of T cell receptor beta chains follows, all from one sample in a study of blood T cell repertoires in COVID-19. TCRdb keeps only in-frame clones here, not all; method: immunoSEQ multiplex PCR. This sample has around 100,000 clones, with more than 75% found just once. Sample: peripheral blood. Source of these receptors: a human donor in a cohort sampled during active COVID-19. CDR3s include the opening cysteine and the closing phenylalanine or tryptophan. The D gene is left open where the match is weak. A row's size may be missing; if present it is once, few, many or a size class.

clone_size,d_call,v_call,j_call,cdr3_aa,cdr3_nt
once,.,TRBV10-2,TRBJ1-4,CASSEYREEKLFF,TGCGCCAGCAGTGAATACAGGGAGGAAAAACTGTTTTTT
.,TRBD1,TRBV6-6,TRBJ2-1,CASSFKGTGFNEQFF,TGTGCCAGCAGTTTCAAAGGGACAGGGTTTAATGAGCAGTTCTTC
.,.,TRBV10-3,TRBJ2-2,CALGSLGPGVNTGELFF,TGTGCGTTGGGGTCTCTCGGGCCGGGGGTGAACACCGGGGAGCTGTTTTTT
.,.,TRBV13,TRBJ2-3,CASSLAGEADTQYF,TGTGCCAGCAGCTTAGCCGGGGAAGCAGATACGCAGTATTTT
.,.,TRBV6-6,TRBJ1-3,CASSYASSGNTIYF,TGTGCCAGCAGTTACGCCAGCTCTGGAAACACCATATATTTT
.,TRBD2,TRBV7-9,TRBJ2-2,CASSSGLAGVAGELFF,TGTGCCAGCAGCTCGGGACTAGCGGGAGTCGCCGGGGAGCTGTTTTTT
.,.,TRBV5-1,TRBJ1-2,CARSLAGGDYGYTF,TGCGCCCGCAGCTTGGCGGGGGGGGACTATGGCTACACCTTC
.,TRBD1,TRBV6-5,TRBJ2-1,CASSNTGGHYNEQFF,TGTGCCAGCAGTAATACAGGGGGCCACTACAATGAGCAGTTCTTC
.,TRBD2,TRBV9,TRBJ2-7,CASSATSGSGNEQYF,TGTGCCAGCAGTGCTACTAGCGGGAGTGGTAACGAGCAGTACTTC
.,TRBD1,TRBV7-2,TRBJ2-7,CASSPQGQGTYEQYF,TGTGCCAGCAGCCCGCAGGGACAGGGGACCTACGAGCAGTACTTC
.,.,TRBV18,TRBJ2-1,CASSPYRTPDTYNEQFF,TGTGCCAGCTCACCTTACCGGACTCCCGACACCTACAATGAGCAGTTCTTC
.,TRBD1,TRBV5-4,TRBJ2-5,CASTRDSLQETQYF,TGTGCCAGCACACGGGACAGCCTCCAAGAGACCCAGTACTTC
.,.,TRBV4-1,TRBJ2-7,CASSRQPKISYEQYF,TGCGCCAGCAGCCGCCAACCTAAGATCTCCTACGAGCAGTACTTC
.,.,TRBV19,TRBJ2-6,CASRLQVSGANVLTF,TGTGCCAGTAGGCTTCAGGTATCTGGGGCCAACGTCCTGACTTTC
few,.,TRBV9,TRBJ2-5,CASSPAGNQETQYF,TGTGCCAGCAGCCCAGCCGGGAACCAAGAGACCCAGTACTTC
.,.,TRBV5-6,TRBJ2-1,CASSLAVNEQFF,TGTGCCAGCAGCTTGGCCGTCAATGAGCAGTTCTTC